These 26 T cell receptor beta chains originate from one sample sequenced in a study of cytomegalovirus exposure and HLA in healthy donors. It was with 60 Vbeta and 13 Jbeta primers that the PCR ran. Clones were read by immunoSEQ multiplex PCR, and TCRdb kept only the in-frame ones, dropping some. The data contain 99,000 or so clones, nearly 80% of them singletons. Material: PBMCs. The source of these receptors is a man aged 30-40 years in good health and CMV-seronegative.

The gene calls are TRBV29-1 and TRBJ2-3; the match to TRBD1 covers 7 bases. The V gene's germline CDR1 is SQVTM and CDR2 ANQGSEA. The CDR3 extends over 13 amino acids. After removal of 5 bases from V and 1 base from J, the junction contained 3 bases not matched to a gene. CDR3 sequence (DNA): TGCAGCGTTCACAGGGGTGGCACAGATACGCAGTATTTT. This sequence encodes CSVHRGGTDTQYF.

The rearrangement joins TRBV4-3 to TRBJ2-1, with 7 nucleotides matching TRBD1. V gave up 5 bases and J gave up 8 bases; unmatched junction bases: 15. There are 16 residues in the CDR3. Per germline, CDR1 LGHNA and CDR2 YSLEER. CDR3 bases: TGCGCCAGCAGCTACTTGACAGGGCTGGTTTCCGATGAGCAGTTCTTC. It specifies CASSYLTGLVSDEQFF.

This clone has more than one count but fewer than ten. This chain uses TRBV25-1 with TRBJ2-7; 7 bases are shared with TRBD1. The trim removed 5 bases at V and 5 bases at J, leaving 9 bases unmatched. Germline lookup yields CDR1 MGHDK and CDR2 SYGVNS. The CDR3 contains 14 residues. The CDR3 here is CASSNRQGVDEQYF. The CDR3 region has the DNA TGTGCCAGCAGTAACAGACAGGGTGTCGACGAGCAGTACTTC.

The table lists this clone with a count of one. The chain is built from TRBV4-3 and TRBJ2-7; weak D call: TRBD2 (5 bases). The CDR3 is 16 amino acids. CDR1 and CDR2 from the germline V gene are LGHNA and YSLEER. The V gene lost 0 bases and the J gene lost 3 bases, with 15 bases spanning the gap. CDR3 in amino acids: CASSQEFGQAGYEQYF. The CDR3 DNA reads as TGCGCCAGCAGCCAAGAATTTGGGCAGGCGGGCTACGAGCAGTACTTC.

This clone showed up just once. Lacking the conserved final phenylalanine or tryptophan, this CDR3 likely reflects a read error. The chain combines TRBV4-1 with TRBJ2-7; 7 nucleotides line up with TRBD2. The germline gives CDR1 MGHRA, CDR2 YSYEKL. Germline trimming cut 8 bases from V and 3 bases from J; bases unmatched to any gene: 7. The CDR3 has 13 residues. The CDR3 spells CASAQLAHYEQYL. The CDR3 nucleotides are TGCGCCAGCGCACAACTAGCGCACTACGAGCAGTACCTC.

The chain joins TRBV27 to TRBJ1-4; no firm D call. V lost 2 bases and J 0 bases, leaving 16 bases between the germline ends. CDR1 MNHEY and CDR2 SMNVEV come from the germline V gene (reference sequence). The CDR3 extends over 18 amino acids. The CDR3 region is CASSLAGWAPSTNEKLFF. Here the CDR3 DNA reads TGTGCCAGCAGTTTAGCTGGGTGGGCGCCTTCAACTAATGAAAAACTGTTTTTT.

CDR3 sequence: CASSHRTGQYEQYF. The CDR3 region has the DNA TGTGCCAGCAGCCACCGGACAGGGCAGTACGAGCAGTACTTC. The V call is TRBV4-2, the J call TRBJ2-7; 8 bases fit TRBD1. The trim removed 3 bases at V and 4 bases at J, leaving 5 bases unmatched. Germline-derived CDR1 and CDR2 are LGHNA and YNFKEQ. The CDR3 totals 14 residues.

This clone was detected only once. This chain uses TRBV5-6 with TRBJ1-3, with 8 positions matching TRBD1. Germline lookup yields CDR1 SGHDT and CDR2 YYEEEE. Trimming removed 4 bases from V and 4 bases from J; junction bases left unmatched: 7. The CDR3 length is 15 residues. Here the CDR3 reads CASSPGQGGGNTIYF. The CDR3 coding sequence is TGTGCCAGCAGCCCTGGACAGGGTGGGGGAAACACCATATATTTT.

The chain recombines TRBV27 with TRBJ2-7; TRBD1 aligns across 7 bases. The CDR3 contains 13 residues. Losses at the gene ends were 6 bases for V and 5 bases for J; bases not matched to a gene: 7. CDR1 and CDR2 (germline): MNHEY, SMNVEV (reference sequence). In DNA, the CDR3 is TGTGCCAGCAGAAAAGACAGGGTTAACGAGCAGTACTTC. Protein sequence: CASRKDRVNEQYF.

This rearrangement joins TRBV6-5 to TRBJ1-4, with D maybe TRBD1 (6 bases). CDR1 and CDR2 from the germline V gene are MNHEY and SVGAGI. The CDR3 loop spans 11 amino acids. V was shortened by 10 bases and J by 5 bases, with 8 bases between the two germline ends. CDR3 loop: CATRGNEKLFF. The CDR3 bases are TGTGCCACGAGGGGGAATGAAAAACTGTTTTTT.

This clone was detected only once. Written as DNA, the CDR3 is TGTGCCAGCAGCGCCTTAGGACAGAACCCGGGGATATACAATGAGCAGTTCTTC. As protein: CASSALGQNPGIYNEQFF. The genes are TRBV7-6 and TRBJ2-1, with D tentatively TRBD1 (6 bases). This CDR3 region has 18 residues. V dropped 5 bases and J dropped 4 bases, with 24 bases sitting between them. Germline lookup yields CDR1 SGHVS and CDR2 FNYEAQ.

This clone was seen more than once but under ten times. The CDR3: CASSFLRDQETQYF. CDR3 sequence (DNA): TGTGCCAGCAGCTTCTTGAGGGACCAAGAGACCCAGTACTTC. The chain uses TRBV7-9 and TRBJ2-5; weak D call: TRBD2 (5 bases). V dropped 3 bases and J dropped 0 bases, with 8 bases sitting between them. This CDR3 is 14 amino acids long. Germline CDR1 SEHNR, CDR2 FQNEAQ (reference sequence).

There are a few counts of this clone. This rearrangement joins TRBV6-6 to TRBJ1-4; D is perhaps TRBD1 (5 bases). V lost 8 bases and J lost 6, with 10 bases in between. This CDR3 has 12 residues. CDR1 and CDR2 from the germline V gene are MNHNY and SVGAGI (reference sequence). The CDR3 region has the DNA TGTGCCAGCCAGGGTTATGATGAAAAACTGTTTTTT. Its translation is CASQGYDEKLFF.

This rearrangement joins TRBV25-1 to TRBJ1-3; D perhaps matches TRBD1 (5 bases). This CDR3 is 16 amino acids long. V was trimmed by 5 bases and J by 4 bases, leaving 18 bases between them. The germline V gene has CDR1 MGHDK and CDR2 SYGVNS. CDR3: CASSLRGGGKGNTIYF. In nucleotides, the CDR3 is TGTGCCAGCAGTCTAAGGGGCGGGGGGAAAGGAAACACCATATATTTT.

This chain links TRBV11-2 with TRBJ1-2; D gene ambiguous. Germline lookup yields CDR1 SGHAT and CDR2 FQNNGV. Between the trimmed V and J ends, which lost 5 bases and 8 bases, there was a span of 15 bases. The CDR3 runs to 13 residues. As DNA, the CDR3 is TGTGCCAGCAGCCCAAATCCTCTGGGCGGCTACACCTTC. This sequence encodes CASSPNPLGGYTF.

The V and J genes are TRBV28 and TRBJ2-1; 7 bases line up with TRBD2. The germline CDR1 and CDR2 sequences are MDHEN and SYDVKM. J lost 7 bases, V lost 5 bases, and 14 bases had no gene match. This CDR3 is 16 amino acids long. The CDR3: CASSPVVAGTNNEQFF. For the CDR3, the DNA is TGTGCCAGCAGTCCTGTCGTAGCGGGTACTAATAATGAGCAGTTCTTC.

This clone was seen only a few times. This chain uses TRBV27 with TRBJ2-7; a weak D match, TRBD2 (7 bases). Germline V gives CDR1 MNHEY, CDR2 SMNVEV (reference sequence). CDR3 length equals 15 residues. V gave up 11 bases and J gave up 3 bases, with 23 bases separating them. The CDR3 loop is CACRLKGGGYYEQYF. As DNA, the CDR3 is TGTGCCTGCCGTCTCAAGGGCGGGGGCTACTACGAGCAGTACTTC.

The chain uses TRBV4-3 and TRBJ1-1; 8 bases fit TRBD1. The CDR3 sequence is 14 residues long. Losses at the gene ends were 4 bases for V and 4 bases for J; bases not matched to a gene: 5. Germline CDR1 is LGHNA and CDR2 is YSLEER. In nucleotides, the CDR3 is TGCGCCAGCAGCCCAGGGGGCTCGGGCACTGAAGCTTTCTTT. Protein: CASSPGGSGTEAFF.

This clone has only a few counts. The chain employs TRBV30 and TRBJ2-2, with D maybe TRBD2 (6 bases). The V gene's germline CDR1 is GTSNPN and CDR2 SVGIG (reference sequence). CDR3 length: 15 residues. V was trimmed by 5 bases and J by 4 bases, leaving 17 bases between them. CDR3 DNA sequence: TGTGCCTGGGCCAAGCGGGTGGTCTCCACCGGGGAGCTGTTTTTT. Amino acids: CAWAKRVVSTGELFF.

This CDR3 reads CASREQGSSYNSPLHF. CDR3 in DNA: TGTGCCAGCAGAGAACAGGGGAGCTCCTATAATTCACCCCTCCACTTT. The chain has TRBV6-1 and TRBJ1-6; 7 nucleotides agree with TRBD1. V dropped 6 bases and J dropped 0; count of bases not matched to a gene: 5. CDR3 length equals 16 residues. Germline V gene sequence: CDR1 MNHNS, CDR2 SASEGT.

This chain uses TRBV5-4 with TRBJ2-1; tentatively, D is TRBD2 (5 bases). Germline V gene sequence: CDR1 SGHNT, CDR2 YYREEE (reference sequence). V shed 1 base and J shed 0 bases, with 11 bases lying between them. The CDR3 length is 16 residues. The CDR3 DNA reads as TGTGCCAGCAGCTTGAAGGACTCGAGCTCCTACAATGAGCAGTTCTTC. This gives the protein CASSLKDSSSYNEQFF.

This CDR3 reads CASSPRTGTGEQYF. In DNA, the CDR3 is TGTGCCAGCAGCCCCCGGACTGGAACGGGAGAGCAGTACTTC. The chain links TRBV13 to TRBJ2-7; D may be TRBD2 (5 bases). The V gene lost 5 bases and the J gene lost 7 bases, with 18 bases spanning the gap. Germline CDR1 PRHDT, CDR2 FYEKMQ (reference sequence). The CDR3 spans 14 residues.

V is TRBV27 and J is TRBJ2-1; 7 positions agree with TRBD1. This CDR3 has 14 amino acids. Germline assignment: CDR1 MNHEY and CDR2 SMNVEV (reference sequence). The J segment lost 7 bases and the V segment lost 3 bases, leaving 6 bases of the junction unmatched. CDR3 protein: CASSFVTGSNEQFF. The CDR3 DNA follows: TGTGCCAGCAGTTTCGTGACAGGGAGTAATGAGCAGTTCTTC.

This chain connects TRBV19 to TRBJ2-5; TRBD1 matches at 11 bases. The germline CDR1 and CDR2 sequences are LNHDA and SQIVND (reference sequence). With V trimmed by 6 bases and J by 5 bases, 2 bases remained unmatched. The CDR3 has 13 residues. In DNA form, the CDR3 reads TGTGCCAGTAGGGACAGGGGGCTGGAGACCCAGTACTTC. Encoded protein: CASRDRGLETQYF.

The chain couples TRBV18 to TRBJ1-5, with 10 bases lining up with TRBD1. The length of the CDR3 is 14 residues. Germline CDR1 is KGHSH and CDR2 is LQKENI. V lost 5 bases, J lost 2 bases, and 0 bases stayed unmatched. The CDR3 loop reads CASSGTGGNQPQHF. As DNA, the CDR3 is TGTGCCAGCTCAGGGACAGGGGGCAATCAGCCCCAGCATTTT.

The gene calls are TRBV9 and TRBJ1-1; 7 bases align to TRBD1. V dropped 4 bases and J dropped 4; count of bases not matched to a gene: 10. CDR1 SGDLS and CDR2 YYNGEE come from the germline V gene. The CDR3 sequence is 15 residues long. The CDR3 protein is CASSTRQGVATEAFF. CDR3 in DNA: TGTGCCAGCAGCACCAGACAGGGTGTCGCCACTGAAGCTTTCTTT.